Listed below are T cell receptor beta chains from one sample, sequenced in a study of cytomegalovirus exposure and HLA in healthy donors. Profiled with immunoSEQ multiplex PCR; TCRdb holds only in-frame clones, not every one. The table records about 160,000 clones, about 76% of them present only once. The specimen sequenced was PBMCs. These receptors were collected from a male donor in good health and CMV-seropositive. The CDR3 runs from the conserved cysteine through the conserved F or W. D genes are given only for firm matches. Rows may omit the clone size; those that give it use once, few, many or a size class.

TRBD1 TRBJ2-6 NA TRBV5-1 TGCGCCAGCAGCTTGGGTCCGCAGGGGGCTAATGGGGCCAACGTCCTGACTTTC CASSLGPQGANGANVLTF
NA TRBJ2-2 NA TRBV5-1 TGCGCCAGCAGCTTGATGGACAGTAACACCGGGGAGCTGTTTTTT CASSLMDSNTGELFF
NA TRBJ2-7 NA TRBV4-1 TGCGCCAGCAGCCACCCAATAACAGGGCCCCCCTCCTACGAGCAGTACTTC CASSHPITGPPSYEQYF
TRBD1 TRBJ1-2 NA TRBV29-1 TGCAGCGTTTACTCCGGGACAGGGGAATATGGCTACACCTTC CSVYSGTGEYGYTF
NA TRBJ1-2 few TRBV29-1 TGCAGCGGTCGAATGGGGGGGCACTATGGCTACACCTTC CSGRMGGHYGYTF
NA TRBJ1-1 NA TRBV5-1 TGCGCCAGCAGCTTGACCGGCGGACAGAACACTGAAGCTTTCTTT CASSLTGGQNTEAFF
TRBD2 TRBJ2-5 once TRBV7-2 TGTGCCAGCAGCTTAGGGGGGACTAGCGGGGGGGCGGGGACCCAGTACTTC CASSLGGTSGGAGTQYF
TRBD1 TRBJ1-4 few TRBV30 TGTGCCTGGAGTCAGGGGACAGTTAATGAAAAACTGTTTTTT CAWSQGTVNEKLFF
NA TRBJ1-2 NA TRBV7-2 TGTGCCAGCAGCCTGAGCCCCAGGCCGATGTATGGCTACACCTTC CASSLSPRPMYGYTF
TRBD1 TRBJ2-3 NA TRBV15 TGTGCCACCAGCAGACAGGGGGCGCCGGGTGGGGCTTCTGGGGAAGATACGCAGTATTTT CATSRQGAPGGASGEDTQYF